This T cell receptor (beta chain) was sequenced in a study of T cells in Graves' hyperthyroidism and ophthalmopathy. Overall study: Prior to any treatment, at the point of initial diagnosis, peripheral blood was collected.

The V segment lost 0 bases and the J segment 4 bases; nucleotides outside the gene matches: 2. Germline values: CDR1 SGDLS, CDR2 YYNGEE. The CDR3 spans 15 residues. Amplification yielded TCR beta CDR3 regions, with RNA transcripts as the source. The HTBI set primed first-round TCR CDR3 RT-PCR. One entry per CDR3 protein, called by TCRdb with MiXCR from the multiplex PCR reads. The table records about 400,000 distinct CDR3 sequences, 13% to 15% of them present only once. The authors obtained PBMCs from roughly 10 ml of fresh peripheral blood. This clonotype was detected ten times or more. Material: blood. This TCR came from a woman aged 60-70 years with Graves' ophthalmopathy. The rearrangement joins TRBV9 to TRBJ2-1; 9 nucleotides line up with TRBD2. CDR3 protein: CASSVASGGYNEQFF. CDR3 in DNA: TGTGCCAGCAGCGTAGCGAGCGGGGGGTACAATGAGCAGTTCTTC. Based on the CDR3 plus reference TRBV9 and TRBJ2-1, the full variable domain is DSGVTQTPKHLITATGQRVTLRCSPRSGDLSVYWYQQSLDQGLQFLIQYYNGEERAKGNILERFSAQQFPDLHSELNLSSLELGDSALYFCASSVASGGYNEQFFGPGTRLTVL.